Shown below are 8 T cell receptor beta chains from a single sample sequenced in a study of cytomegalovirus exposure and HLA in healthy donors. It was with 60 Vbeta and 13 Jbeta primers that the PCR ran. TCRdb keeps only in-frame clones here, not all; method: immunoSEQ multiplex PCR. The sample carries 110,000 or so clones, under 70% recorded once. The sample was PBMCs. These receptors originate from a man aged 18 to 30 in good health and CMV-seropositive.

The chain is built from TRBV19 and TRBJ2-7; 8 bases match TRBD1. CDR1 and CDR2 (germline): LNHDA, SQIVND (reference sequence). The CDR3 has 15 residues. With V trimmed by 5 bases and J by 0 bases, 6 bases remained unmatched. CDR3 protein: CASSPGQGLSYEQYF. Here the CDR3 DNA reads TGTGCCAGTAGTCCCGGACAGGGACTCTCCTACGAGCAGTACTTC.

This chain uses TRBV7-9 with TRBJ2-7; TRBD2 agrees at 8 bases. Losses at the gene ends were 3 bases for V and 5 bases for J; bases not matched to a gene: 6. The CDR3 length is 14 residues. Germline V gives CDR1 SEHNR, CDR2 FQNEAQ (reference sequence). CDR3 nucleotides: TGTGCCAGCAGCTTTACGGGGGGGGGCCACGAGCAGTACGTC. Translation: CASSFTGGGHEQYV.

About this clone: Mismatch with germline at one junction end may stem from a read error. This chain uses TRBV6-1 with TRBJ2-3, with 11 bases that match TRBD2. This CDR3 has 18 amino acids. Germline CDR1 MNHNS, CDR2 SASEGT. The CDR3 nucleotides read TGTGCCGGCAGGGAAGAAAAGGGACTAGCGGTTAGCACAGATACGCAGTATTTT. It yields the protein CAGREEKGLAVSTDTQYF.

The chain is built from TRBV6-1 and TRBJ2-6; D unclear. Trimming took 6 bases from V and 0 from J, leaving 9 bases between them. CDR3 length equals 15 residues. The germline V gene encodes CDR1 MNHNS and CDR2 SASEGT. Written as DNA, the CDR3 is TGTGCCAGCAGCCCAGTCGTCTCTGGGGCCAACGTCCTGACTTTC. Translation gives CASSPVVSGANVLTF.

The V and J genes are TRBV6-1 and TRBJ2-3, with TRBD1 matching 9 bases. The CDR3 runs to 14 residues. Unmatched junction bases numbered 0, after V lost 1 base and J lost 4 bases. Germline loops: CDR1 MNHNS, CDR2 SASEGT. The CDR3 nucleotides are TGTGCCAGCAGTGAAGGGACAGGGGCAGATACGCAGTATTTT. Encoded protein: CASSEGTGADTQYF.

This chain uses TRBV5-6 with TRBJ1-2; D not resolved. Trimming stripped 0 bases from V and 6 bases from J, with 6 bases between. Germline assignment: CDR1 SGHDT and CDR2 YYEEEE. This CDR3 comprises 12 residues. CDR3 amino acids: CASSLARDGYTF. For the CDR3, the DNA is TGTGCCAGCAGCTTGGCGCGGGATGGCTACACCTTC.

The chain couples TRBV10-2 to TRBJ2-7, with D possibly matching TRBD2 (5 bases). The germline V gene encodes CDR1 WSHSY and CDR2 SAAADI. V lost 7 bases, J lost 0 bases, and 13 bases lay in between. There are 14 residues in the CDR3. The CDR3, as DNA: TGCGCCAGCAACGAGGGCTGGAGCTCCTACGAGCAGTACTTC. Translated: CASNEGWSSYEQYF.

This clone has more than one count but fewer than ten. V and J are TRBV6-5 and TRBJ1-1; TRBD1 aligns across 11 bases. Germline CDR1 is MNHEY and CDR2 is SVGAGI. V lost 6 bases, J lost 8 bases, and 5 bases stayed unmatched. The CDR3 is made up of 13 amino acids. CDR3 sequence reads: CASSRDRGGEAFF. CDR3 nucleotide sequence: TGTGCCAGCAGCCGGGACAGGGGGGGAGAAGCTTTCTTT.